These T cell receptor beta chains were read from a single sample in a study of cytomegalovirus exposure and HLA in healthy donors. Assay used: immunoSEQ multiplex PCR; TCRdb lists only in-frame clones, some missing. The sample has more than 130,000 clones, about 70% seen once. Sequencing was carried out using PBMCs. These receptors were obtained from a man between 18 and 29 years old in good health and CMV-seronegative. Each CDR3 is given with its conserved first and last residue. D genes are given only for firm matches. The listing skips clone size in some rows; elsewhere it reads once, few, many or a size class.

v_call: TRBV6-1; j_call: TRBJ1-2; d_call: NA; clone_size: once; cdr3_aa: CASTSGGGGYTF; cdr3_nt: TGTGCCAGCACTTCGGGGGGCGGTGGCTACACCTTC
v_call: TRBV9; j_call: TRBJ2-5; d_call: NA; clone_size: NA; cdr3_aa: CASSPGVGMETQYF; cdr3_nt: TGTGCCAGCAGCCCGGGGGTAGGGATGGAGACCCAGTACTTC
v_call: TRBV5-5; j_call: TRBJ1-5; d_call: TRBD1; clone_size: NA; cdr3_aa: CASSLQGGGYGSNQPQHF; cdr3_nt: TGTGCCAGCAGCTTACAGGGGGGCGGGTATGGAAGCAATCAGCCCCAGCATTTT
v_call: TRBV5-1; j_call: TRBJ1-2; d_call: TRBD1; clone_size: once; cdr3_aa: CASSSGQGVNGYTF; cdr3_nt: TGCGCCAGCAGCTCAGGACAGGGGGTCAATGGCTACACCTTC
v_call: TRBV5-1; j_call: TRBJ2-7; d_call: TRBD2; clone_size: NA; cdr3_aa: CASSFELAGGLEQYF; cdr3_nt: TGCGCCAGCAGCTTTGAACTAGCGGGAGGGCTAGAGCAGTACTTC
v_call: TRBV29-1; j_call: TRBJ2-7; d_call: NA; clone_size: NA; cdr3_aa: CSVEDPYTRYEQYF; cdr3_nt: TGCAGCGTTGAAGACCCATACACCCGTTACGAGCAGTACTTC
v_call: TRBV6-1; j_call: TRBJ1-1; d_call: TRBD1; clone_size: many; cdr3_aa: CASSDRQGMNTEAFF; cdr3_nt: TGTGCCAGCAGTGACCGACAGGGAATGAACACTGAAGCTTTCTTT
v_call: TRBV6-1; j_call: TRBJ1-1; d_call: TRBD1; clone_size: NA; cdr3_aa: CAIPGQGAGTEAFF; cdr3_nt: TGTGCCATTCCGGGACAGGGGGCGGGAACTGAAGCTTTCTTT
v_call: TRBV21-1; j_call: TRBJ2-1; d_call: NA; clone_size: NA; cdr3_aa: CASSKRGSGRWAKDEQFF; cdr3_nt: TGTGCCAGCAGCAAACGGGGGAGCGGGAGGTGGGCGAAAGATGAGCAGTTCTTC
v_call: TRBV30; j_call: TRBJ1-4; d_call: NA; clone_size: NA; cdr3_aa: CAWSVRSGGILGDEKLFF; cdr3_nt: TGTGCCTGGAGTGTTAGGTCGGGAGGGATTTTAGGGGATGAAAAACTGTTTTTT
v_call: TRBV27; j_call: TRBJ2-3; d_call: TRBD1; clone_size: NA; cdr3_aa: CASSPDRGQGDTQYF; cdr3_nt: TGTGCCAGCAGCCCGGACAGGGGCCAGGGGGATACGCAGTATTTT
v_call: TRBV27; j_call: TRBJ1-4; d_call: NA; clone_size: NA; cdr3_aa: CASSPPPTGPNEKLFF; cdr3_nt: TGTGCCAGCAGTCCTCCCCCGACAGGCCCTAATGAAAAACTGTTTTTT
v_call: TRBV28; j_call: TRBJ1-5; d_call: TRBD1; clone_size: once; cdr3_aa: CASSGTGFPNNQPQHF; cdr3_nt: TGTGCCAGCAGCGGGACAGGTTTCCCGAACAATCAGCCCCAGCATTTT
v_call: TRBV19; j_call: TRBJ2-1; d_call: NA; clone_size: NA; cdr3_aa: CASSIEPGGLFNEQFF; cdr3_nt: TGTGCCAGTAGTATAGAACCGGGGGGCCTGTTTAATGAGCAGTTCTTC
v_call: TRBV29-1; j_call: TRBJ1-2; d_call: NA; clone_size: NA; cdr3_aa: CSGAGARETNYGYTF; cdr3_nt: TGCAGCGGGGCGGGGGCAAGGGAAACTAACTATGGCTACACCTTC
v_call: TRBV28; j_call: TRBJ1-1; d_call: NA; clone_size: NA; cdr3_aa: CASSHPGGDLNTEAFF; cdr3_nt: TGTGCCAGCAGTCACCCGGGGGGGGACCTGAACACTGAAGCTTTCTTT
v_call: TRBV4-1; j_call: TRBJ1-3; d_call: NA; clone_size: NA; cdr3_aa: CASSQDWTLSGNTIYF; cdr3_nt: TGCGCCAGCAGCCAAGATTGGACACTATCTGGAAACACCATATATTTT
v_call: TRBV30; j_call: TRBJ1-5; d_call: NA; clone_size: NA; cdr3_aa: CAWSVGTSLNQPQHF; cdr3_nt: TGTGCCTGGAGTGTAGGGACATCTCTCAATCAGCCCCAGCATTTT
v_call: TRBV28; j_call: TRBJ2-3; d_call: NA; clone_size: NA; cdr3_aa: CASSLSGSLGDTQYF; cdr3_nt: TGTGCCAGCAGTTTGTCCGGGAGTTTGGGAGATACGCAGTATTTT
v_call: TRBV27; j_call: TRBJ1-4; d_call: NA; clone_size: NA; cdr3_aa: CASSPGGFISNEKLFF; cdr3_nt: TGTGCCAGCAGCCCCGGGGGTTTTATCTCTAATGAAAAACTGTTTTTT
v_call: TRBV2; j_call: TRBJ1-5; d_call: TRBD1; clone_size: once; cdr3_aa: CASSDLGQGSQPQHF; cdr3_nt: TGTGCCAGCAGTGATCTCGGACAGGGGTCTCAGCCCCAGCATTTT
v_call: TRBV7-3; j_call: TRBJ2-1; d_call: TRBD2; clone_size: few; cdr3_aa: CASSPGSGRAGEQFF; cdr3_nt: TGTGCCAGCAGCCCCGGAAGCGGGAGGGCCGGAGAGCAGTTCTTC
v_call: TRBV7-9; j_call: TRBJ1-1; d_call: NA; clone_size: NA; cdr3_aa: CASSPYVVRNTEAFF; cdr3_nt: TGTGCCAGCAGCCCCTACGTCGTCCGGAACACTGAAGCTTTCTTT
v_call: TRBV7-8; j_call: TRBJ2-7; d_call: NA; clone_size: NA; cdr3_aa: CASSFLRLGDEQYF; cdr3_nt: TGTGCCAGCAGCTTCCTCCGATTGGGCGACGAGCAGTACTTC
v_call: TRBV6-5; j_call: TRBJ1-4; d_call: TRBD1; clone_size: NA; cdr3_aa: CASSLRQGREKLFF; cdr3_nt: TGTGCCAGCAGTTTAAGACAGGGACGCGAAAAACTGTTTTTT
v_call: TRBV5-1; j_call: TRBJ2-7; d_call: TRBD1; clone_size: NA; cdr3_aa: CASSRDRDEQYF; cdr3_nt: TGCGCCAGCAGCCGGGACAGGGACGAGCAGTACTTC
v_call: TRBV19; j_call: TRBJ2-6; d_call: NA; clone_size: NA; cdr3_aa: CASISRGTTGANVLTF; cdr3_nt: TGTGCCAGTATAAGCAGGGGAACGACGGGGGCCAACGTCCTGACTTTC
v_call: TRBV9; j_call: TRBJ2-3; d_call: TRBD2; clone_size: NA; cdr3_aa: CASSIGGFGTDTQYF; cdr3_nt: TGTGCCAGCAGCATCGGGGGGTTTGGGACAGATACGCAGTATTTT
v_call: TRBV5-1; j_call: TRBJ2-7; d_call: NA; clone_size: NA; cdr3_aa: CASSLAGQGISHEQYF; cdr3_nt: TGCGCCAGCAGCTTGGCCGGGCAGGGAATATCCCACGAGCAGTACTTC
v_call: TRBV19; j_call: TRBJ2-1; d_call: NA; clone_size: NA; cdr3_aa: CASSIVVLNEQFF; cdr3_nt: TGTGCCAGTTCCATAGTGGTACTCAATGAGCAGTTCTTC
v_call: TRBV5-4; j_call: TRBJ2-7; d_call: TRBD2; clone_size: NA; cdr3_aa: CASSLELGLAGGGYEQYF; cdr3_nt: TGTGCCAGCAGCTTAGAACTTGGACTAGCGGGAGGCGGCTACGAGCAGTACTTC
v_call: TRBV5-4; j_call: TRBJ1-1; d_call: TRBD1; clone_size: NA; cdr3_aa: CASSFSQGTEAFF; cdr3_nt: TGTGCCAGCAGCTTTTCACAGGGGACTGAAGCTTTCTTT
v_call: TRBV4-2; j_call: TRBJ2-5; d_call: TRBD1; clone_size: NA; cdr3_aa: CASSHPGTGGSETQYF; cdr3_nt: TGTGCCAGCAGCCATCCCGGGACAGGGGGCTCGGAGACCCAGTACTTC
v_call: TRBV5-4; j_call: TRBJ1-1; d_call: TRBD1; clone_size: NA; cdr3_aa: CASSSFGTGVPNTEAFF; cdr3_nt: TGTGCCAGCAGCTCGTTCGGGACAGGGGTCCCGAACACTGAAGCTTTCTTT
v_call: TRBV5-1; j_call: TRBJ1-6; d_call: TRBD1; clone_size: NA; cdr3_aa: CASSPPGGGNSPLHF; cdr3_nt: TGCGCCAGCAGCCCTCCAGGGGGAGGTAATTCACCCCTCCACTTT
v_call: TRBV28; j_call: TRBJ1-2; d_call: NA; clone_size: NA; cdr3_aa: CASSPPWTGYTF; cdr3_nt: TGTGCCAGCAGCCCACCGTGGACAGGCTACACCTTC
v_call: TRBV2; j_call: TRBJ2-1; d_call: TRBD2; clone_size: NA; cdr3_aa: CASRGTSYNEQFF; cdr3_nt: TGTGCCAGCAGAGGGACTAGCTACAATGAGCAGTTCTTC
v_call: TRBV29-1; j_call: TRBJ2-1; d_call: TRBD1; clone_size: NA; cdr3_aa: CSVETPGTGYNEQFF; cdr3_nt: TGCAGCGTTGAAACCCCCGGGACAGGGTACAATGAGCAGTTCTTC
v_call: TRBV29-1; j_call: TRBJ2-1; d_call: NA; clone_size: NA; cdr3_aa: CSVLNWNEQFF; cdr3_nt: TGCAGCGTTCTAAATTGGAATGAGCAGTTCTTC
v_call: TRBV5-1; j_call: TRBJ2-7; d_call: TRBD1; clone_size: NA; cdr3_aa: CASSLRTGGPYEQYF; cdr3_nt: TGCGCCAGCAGCTTGCGGACAGGGGGACCCTACGAGCAGTACTTC
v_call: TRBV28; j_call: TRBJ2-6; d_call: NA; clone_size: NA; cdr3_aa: CASSFPGDGGANVLTF; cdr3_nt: TGTGCCAGCAGTTTCCCCGGGGATGGGGGGGCCAACGTCCTGACTTTC
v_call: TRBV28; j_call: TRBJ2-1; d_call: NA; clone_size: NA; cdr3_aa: CASSSPSGDRYNEQFF; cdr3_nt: TGTGCCAGCAGTTCACCCTCGGGGGACCGTTACAATGAGCAGTTCTTC
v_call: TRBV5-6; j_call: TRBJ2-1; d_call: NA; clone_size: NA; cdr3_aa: CASSLGLDEQFF; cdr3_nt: TGTGCCAGCAGCTTGGGGCTTGATGAGCAGTTCTTC
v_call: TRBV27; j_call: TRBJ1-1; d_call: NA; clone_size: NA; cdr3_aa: CASSPRRVTNTEAFF; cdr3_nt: TGTGCCAGCAGTCCCCGGCGGGTGACGAACACTGAAGCTTTCTTT
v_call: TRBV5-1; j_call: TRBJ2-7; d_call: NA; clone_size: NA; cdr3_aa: CASSLVSGHPAEQYF; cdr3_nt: TGCGCCAGCAGCTTGGTGTCTGGACACCCCGCGGAGCAGTACTTC